Each of the 31 T cell receptor beta chains below was sequenced from the same sample in a study of T cell responses to AZD1222 COVID-19 vaccine. TCRdb keeps only in-frame clones here, not all; method: immunoSEQ multiplex PCR. The data hold roughly 120,000 clones, with roughly 89% observed a single time. This material consisted of peripheral blood, taken 28 days after the second AZD1222 dose. These receptors came from an adult who received the AZD1222 COVID-19 vaccine.

The count of this clone is one. This rearrangement joins TRBV5-5 to TRBJ2-5; D may be TRBD1 (5 bases). The germline V and J ends were trimmed by 0 bases and 3 bases, with 15 bases remaining between them. Germline assignment: CDR1 SGHKS and CDR2 YYEKEE (reference sequence). The CDR3 has 16 residues. CDR3 in amino acids: CASSLAPTGGEETQYF. CDR3 DNA: TGTGCCAGCAGCTTGGCGCCAACAGGCGGAGAAGAGACCCAGTACTTC.

This sequence joins TRBV5-4 and TRBJ2-5; maybe TRBD2 (5 bases). CDR1 SGHNT and CDR2 YYREEE come from the germline V gene (reference sequence). With 2 bases removed from V and 5 bases from J, the gap between germline ends came to 10 bases. The CDR3 is 13 residues long. The CDR3, as DNA: TGTGCCAGCAGCTTCGCGGGCCGGGAGACCCAGTACTTC. As protein: CASSFAGRETQYF.

This clone was counted once. V gene TRBV5-1 combines with J gene TRBJ1-1, with D unclear. Germline CDR1 reads SGHRS; CDR2 reads YFSETQ. The ends were cut back, 0 bases at V and 7 bases at J, with 7 bases in the middle. The CDR3 covers 12 residues. CDR3 DNA: TGCGCCAGCAGCTTGGTAGAAGGTGAAGCTTTCTTT. Amino acid sequence: CASSLVEGEAFF.

In regard to this clone: At one end, the junction sequence differs from germline, possibly due to a read error. The V gene is TRBV2, the J gene TRBJ2-1, with D perhaps matching TRBD1 or TRBD2 (5 bases each). Germline V gene data show CDR1 as SNHLY and CDR2 as FYNNEI. The CDR3 runs to 12 residues. The chain's CDR3 is CASSESALDSIF. The CDR3 region has the DNA TGTGCCAGCAGTGAATCGGCACTAGACAGTATCTTC.

CDR3 nucleotides: TGTGCCACCAGCAGAGATAGCGGAGACCAAGAGACCCAGTACTTC. Translation: CATSRDSGDQETQYF. The chain carries TRBV15 and TRBJ2-5, with D maybe TRBD2 (6 bases). This CDR3 is built from 15 residues. Germline-derived CDR1 and CDR2 are LNHNV and YYDKDF (reference sequence). V was clipped by 0 bases and J by 0 bases, with 8 bases between them.

V usage is TRBV2 and J usage is TRBJ1-2; 9 bases agree with TRBD1. The CDR3 is made up of 15 amino acids. Germline V lookup: CDR1 SNHLY, CDR2 FYNNEI. The trim removed 6 bases at V and 4 bases at J, leaving 9 bases unmatched. CDR3 sequence reads: CASRDPQGAGYGYTF. The DNA for the CDR3 is TGTGCCAGCAGAGATCCACAGGGGGCTGGCTATGGCTACACCTTC.

This chain joins TRBV5-1 and TRBJ1-5; 7 bases fit TRBD1. Germline values: CDR1 SGHRS, CDR2 YFSETQ. There are 14 residues in the CDR3. V lost 4 bases and J lost 2; bases outside the gene matches: 3. The CDR3 sequence is CASSPGTGNQPQHF. Here the CDR3 DNA reads TGCGCCAGCAGCCCCGGGACAGGCAATCAGCCCCAGCATTTT.

The V call is TRBV6-5, the J call TRBJ1-1; the D is unclear. Trimming stripped 5 bases from V and 2 bases from J, with 15 bases between. Germline V gives CDR1 MNHEY, CDR2 SVGAGI. The CDR3 length is 15 residues. CDR3 sequence (DNA): TGTGCCAGCAGTCGAGGTTGGGGTGATAACACTGAAGCTTTCTTT. It translates to CASSRGWGDNTEAFF.

The chain is built from TRBV19 and TRBJ1-3; the D gene is possibly TRBD1 (5 bases). The ends were cut back, 6 bases at V and 0 bases at J, with 15 bases in the middle. The CDR3 consists of 16 residues. Per the germline V gene, CDR1 is LNHDA and CDR2 is SQIVND (reference sequence). The CDR3 nucleotides are TGTGCCAGTAGCAACCCAGGGACGAGCTCTGGAAACACCATATATTTT. Encoded protein: CASSNPGTSSGNTIYF.

This chain connects TRBV5-1 to TRBJ2-5; 10 nucleotides match TRBD2. The CDR3 is 15 residues long. Germline lookup yields CDR1 SGHRS and CDR2 YFSETQ. The V gene end was trimmed by 4 bases and the J gene end by 5 bases; junction bases not matched to a gene: 8. CDR3 sequence (DNA): TGCGCCAGCAGCCTATTAGCGGGAGGACGCGAGACCCAGTACTTC. Residues: CASSLLAGGRETQYF.

The CDR3 region has the DNA TGTGCCAGCAGATTTGCGGGCGTTAATTCACCCCTCCACTTT. Translated: CASRFAGVNSPLHF. The rearrangement joins TRBV27 to TRBJ1-6, with D unclear. The CDR3 consists of 14 residues. V shed 6 bases and J shed 6 bases, with 12 bases lying between them. Germline CDR1 and CDR2: MNHEY and SMNVEV (reference sequence).

This sequence joins TRBV4-1 and TRBJ2-1; D gene ambiguous. Germline V CDR1 and CDR2: MGHRA, YSYEKL. This CDR3 is 13 amino acids long. With 0 bases removed from V and 7 bases from J, the gap between germline ends came to 7 bases. The CDR3 sequence: CASSQEARNEQFF. The CDR3 nucleotides are TGCGCCAGCAGCCAAGAGGCGAGAAATGAGCAGTTCTTC.

The gene calls are TRBV18 and TRBJ2-2; D is ambiguous. Germline values: CDR1 KGHSH, CDR2 LQKENI. This CDR3 has 16 residues. With 3 bases removed from V and 1 base from J, the gap between germline ends came to 12 bases. The CDR3 nucleotides are TGTGCCAGCTCACCGGCGAACGGATTGAACACCGGGGAGCTGTTTTTT. Its translation is CASSPANGLNTGELFF.

This chain connects TRBV5-1 to TRBJ2-1, with 14 bases fitting TRBD2. Per germline, CDR1 SGHRS and CDR2 YFSETQ. The CDR3 is made up of 17 amino acids. Trimming took 3 bases from V and 0 from J; bases not matched to a gene: 2. The CDR3 loop reads CASSWGTSGSSYNEQFF. The CDR3 DNA follows: TGCGCCAGCAGCTGGGGGACTAGCGGGAGCTCCTACAATGAGCAGTTCTTC.

The chain carries TRBV28 and TRBJ1-3; 7 bases agree with TRBD1. Per germline, CDR1 MDHEN and CDR2 SYDVKM. With 5 bases clipped from V and 0 bases from J, the junction kept 7 bases outside the gene matches. The CDR3 loop spans 16 amino acids. CDR3 loop: CASSPLTGNSGNTIYF. Here the CDR3 DNA reads TGTGCCAGCAGTCCTCTGACAGGGAACTCTGGAAACACCATATATTTT.

DNA for the CDR3: TGTGCCAGCGTACGGGGGTTTGGAAACACCATATATTTT. This translates into CASVRGFGNTIYF. The chain uses TRBV2 and TRBJ1-3; TRBD1 might be the D (5 bases). With 8 bases removed from V and 3 bases from J, the gap between germline ends came to 11 bases. The CDR3 runs to 13 residues. Germline lookup yields CDR1 SNHLY and CDR2 FYNNEI.

This chain uses TRBV27 with TRBJ2-2; D perhaps matches TRBD1 (5 bases). Between the trimmed V and J ends, which lost 2 bases and 6 bases, there was a span of 10 bases. Per the germline V gene, CDR1 is MNHEY and CDR2 is SMNVEV (reference sequence). This CDR3 spans 14 amino acids. CDR3 DNA: TGTGCCAGCAGTTTACAAGGGGCGCCCGGGGAGCTGTTTTTT. This gives the protein CASSLQGAPGELFF.

J is TRBJ1-2 and V is TRBV19; D is unresolved. Germline V CDR1 and CDR2: LNHDA, SQIVND (reference sequence). Trimming stripped 4 bases from V and 3 bases from J, with 6 bases between. The CDR3 extends over 12 amino acids. The CDR3 loop is CASSRVDYGYTF. CDR3 coding DNA: TGTGCCAGTAGTAGGGTCGACTATGGCTACACCTTC.

About this clone itself: Other nucleotide sequences in the sample specify the same CDR3. V is TRBV5-1 and J is TRBJ2-5; D call uncertain. Germline V gives CDR1 SGHRS, CDR2 YFSETQ. The CDR3 runs to 13 residues. V gave up 0 bases and J gave up 1 base, with 4 bases separating them. The DNA for the CDR3 is TGCGCCAGCAGCTTGGAGCTCCAAGAGACCCAGTACTTC. This codes for CASSLELQETQYF.

This chain links TRBV27 with TRBJ1-1; no reliable D call. CDR1 is MNHEY, CDR2 SMNVEV, per germline (reference sequence). Trimming left V 4 bases short and J 6 bases short, with 12 bases between. The CDR3 runs 13 residues. The DNA for the CDR3 is TGTGCCAGCAGTTCCGTTCAAAGCGCTGAAGCTTTCTTT. Translated: CASSSVQSAEAFF.

V is TRBV30 and J is TRBJ2-7, with 8 bases identical to TRBD1. In germline, CDR1 is GTSNPN, CDR2 SVGIG (reference sequence). The CDR3 totals 13 residues. V shed 2 bases and J 2 bases; nucleotides not matched to a gene: 2. CDR3: CAWSKQGAYEQYF. The CDR3 nucleotides read TGTGCCTGGAGTAAACAGGGGGCCTACGAGCAGTACTTC. Variable domain in full (rest from reference TRBV30 and TRBJ2-7): SQTIHQWPATLVQPVGSPLSLECTVEGTSNPNLYWYRQAAGRGLQLLFYSVGIGQISSEVPQNLSASRPQDRQFILSSKKLLLSDSGFYLCAWSKQGAYEQYFGPGTRLTVT.

V usage is TRBV5-1 and J usage is TRBJ1-5, with D uncertain. This CDR3 spans 14 amino acids. The ends were cut back, 1 base at V and 5 bases at J, with 10 bases in the middle. Germline V gene sequence: CDR1 SGHRS, CDR2 YFSETQ. DNA of the CDR3: TGCGCCAGCAGCTTGTCTGCAGGCCATCAGCCCCAGCATTTT. Translating gives CASSLSAGHQPQHF.

The rearrangement joins TRBV9 to TRBJ1-2; 7 nucleotides align to TRBD1. This CDR3 comprises 15 residues. Losses at the gene ends were 5 bases for V and 3 bases for J; bases not matched to a gene: 10. Per the germline V gene, CDR1 is SGDLS and CDR2 is YYNGEE. The CDR3 loop reads CASRPPTGPDYGYTF. The CDR3 nucleotides are TGTGCCAGCAGACCGCCGACAGGGCCGGACTATGGCTACACCTTC.

The genes are TRBV5-8 and TRBJ2-6; D unclear. Germline lookup yields CDR1 SGHTS and CDR2 YDEGEE. The V end lost 1 base, the J end lost 0 bases, and 11 bases lay between the germline ends. This CDR3 has 17 residues. The CDR3 protein is CASSLTVQSSGANVLTF. In nucleotides, the CDR3 is TGTGCCAGCAGCTTGACGGTCCAGAGCTCTGGGGCCAACGTCCTGACTTTC.

This clone was picked up one time. The chain joins TRBV29-1 to TRBJ2-3; a possible D gene is TRBD2 (6 bases). The germline V gene has CDR1 SQVTM and CDR2 ANQGSEA. The CDR3 has 14 residues. V lost 7 bases and J 0 bases, leaving 14 bases between the germline ends. This CDR3 reads CSAHRDSSTDTQYF. In DNA, the CDR3 is TGCAGCGCGCACCGGGACTCCAGCACAGATACGCAGTATTTT.

The CDR3 is CASGWGGRTSYNEQFF. CDR3 in DNA: TGTGCCAGCGGGTGGGGGGGCCGCACGTCCTACAATGAGCAGTTCTTC. The J gene is TRBJ2-1, the V gene TRBV25-1, with D perhaps matching TRBD2 (7 bases). The CDR3 runs to 16 residues. From germline, CDR1 is MGHDK and CDR2 SYGVNS. V dropped 8 bases and J dropped 1 base, with 18 bases sitting between them. Full variable domain (remainder filled in from reference TRBV25-1 and TRBJ2-1): EADIYQTPRYLVIGTGKKITLECSQTMGHDKMYWYQQDPGMELHLIHYSYGVNSTEKGDLSSESTVSRIRTEHFPLTLESARPSHTSQYLCASGWGGRTSYNEQFFGPGTRLTVL.

The chain employs TRBV10-3 and TRBJ2-6; no firm D call. V was shortened by 11 bases and J by 2 bases, with 13 bases between the two germline ends. Germline V gene sequence: CDR1 ENHRY, CDR2 SYGVKD. The CDR3 spans 14 residues. CDR3 in amino acids: CASGMGTGANVLTF. The CDR3 nucleotides are TGTGCCTCAGGTATGGGGACTGGGGCCAACGTCCTGACTTTC.

The chain is built from TRBV2 and TRBJ1-2, with D possibly TRBD1 on 6 matching bases. This CDR3 region has 12 residues. The germline V gene encodes CDR1 SNHLY and CDR2 FYNNEI. The V gene lost 3 bases and the J gene lost 6 bases, with 8 bases spanning the gap. The CDR3 sequence: CASSEQGNGYTF. DNA for the CDR3: TGTGCCAGCAGTGAGCAGGGGAATGGCTACACCTTC.

The rearrangement links TRBV28 to TRBJ2-7; perhaps TRBD1 as D (5 bases). In germline, CDR1 is MDHEN, CDR2 SYDVKM. The V end lost 3 bases, the J end lost 7 bases, and 16 bases lay between the germline ends. CDR3 length: 14 residues. CDR3 coding DNA: TGTGCCAGCAGTTTTATGTCGTTGGGGCAGGAGCAGTACTTC. Translating it yields CASSFMSLGQEQYF.

The J gene is TRBJ2-7, the V gene TRBV5-4; D call uncertain. Trimming pared 0 bases from V and 2 bases from J, leaving 6 bases between. CDR3 length: 13 amino acids. Germline-derived CDR1 and CDR2 are SGHNT and YYREEE (reference sequence). CDR3 nucleotide sequence: TGTGCCAGCAGCTTGGCCCAGACCTACGAGCAGTACTTC. Translating gives CASSLAQTYEQYF. Full variable domain (remainder filled in from reference TRBV5-4 and TRBJ2-7): ETGVTQSPTHLIKTRGQQVTLRCSSQSGHNTVSWYQQALGQGPQFIFQYYREEENGRGNFPPRFSGLQFPNYSSELNVNALELDDSALYLCASSLAQTYEQYFGPGTRLTVT.

The chain joins TRBV7-9 to TRBJ2-3, with TRBD2 matching 7 bases. The CDR3 has 15 residues. Germline V gives CDR1 SEHNR, CDR2 FQNEAQ (reference sequence). The ends lost 5 bases at V and 2 bases at J; junction bases unmatched: 7. The CDR3 nucleotides are TGTGCCAGCAGCCCCCCAGCGGGGTACACAGATACGCAGTATTTT. Amino acids: CASSPPAGYTDTQYF.